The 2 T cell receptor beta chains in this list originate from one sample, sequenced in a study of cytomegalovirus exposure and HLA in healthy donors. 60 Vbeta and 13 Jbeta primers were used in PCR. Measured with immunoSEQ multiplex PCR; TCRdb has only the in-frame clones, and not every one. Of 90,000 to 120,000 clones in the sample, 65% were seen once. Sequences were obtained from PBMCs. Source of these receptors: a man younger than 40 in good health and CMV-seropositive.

The CDR3: CASSLVRGGELFF. Here the CDR3 DNA reads TGTGCCAGCAGCTTAGTTAGAGGGGGCGAACTGTTTTTT. The chain uses TRBV7-9 and TRBJ1-4; 7 nucleotides match TRBD1. The CDR3 runs 13 residues. Germline CDR1 SEHNR, CDR2 FQNEAQ (reference sequence). V shed 1 base, J shed 12 bases, and the junction held 5 bases outside the gene matches.

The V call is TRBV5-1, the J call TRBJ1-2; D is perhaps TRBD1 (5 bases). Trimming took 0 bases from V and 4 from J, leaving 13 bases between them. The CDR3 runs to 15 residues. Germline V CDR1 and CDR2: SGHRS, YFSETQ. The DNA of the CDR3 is TGCGCCAGCAGCTTGGGGGGGGGTCTAAGCTATGGCTACACCTTC. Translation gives CASSLGGGLSYGYTF.